The T cell receptor (beta chain) under discussion was sequenced for a study of T cells expressing NK-cell markers. Whole-study context: Eight donors were sequenced, seven testing HCMV-seropositive and one testing seronegative. Overall study results and limits: The CD3+CD56-NKG2C+ fraction of a handful of donors was likewise dominated by these clonotypes. The dominant NKG2C+ clonotypes represented about 1.0-7.0% of CD8+ T cells in about six donors. Certain NKG2C+ T cell clones were expanded, and their HCMV specificity remained unclear.

CDR3 length equals 14 residues. Per the germline V gene, CDR1 is KGHSH and CDR2 is LQKENI. No DNA is given; TCRdb re-called the 5' RACE reads and lists each CDR3 protein once. In total, the table holds roughly 160,000 distinct CDR3 sequences. Turning to this clonotype: The antigen is not known.

The sample comprised blood T cells: a sorted CD56 or NKG2C T cell subset, CD4+ or CD8+ T cells, or bulk PBMC T cells (not recorded which). The J gene is TRBJ2-7, the V gene TRBV18; the D call of TRBD1 rests on TCRdb alone, since no DNA is present to check it. The clonotype comes from a man aged 18-69 years in good health. CDR3: CASSPDTGSYEQYF.